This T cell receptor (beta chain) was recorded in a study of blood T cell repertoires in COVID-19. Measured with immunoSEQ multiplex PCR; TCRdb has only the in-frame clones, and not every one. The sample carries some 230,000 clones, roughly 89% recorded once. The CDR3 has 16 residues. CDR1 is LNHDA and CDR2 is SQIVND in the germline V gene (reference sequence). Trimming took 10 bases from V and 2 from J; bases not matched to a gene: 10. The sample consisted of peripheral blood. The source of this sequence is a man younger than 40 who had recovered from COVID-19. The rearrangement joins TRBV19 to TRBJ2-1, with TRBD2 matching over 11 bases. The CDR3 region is CATPFLAGGPYNEQFF. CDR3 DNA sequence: TGTGCCACCCCTTTTCTAGCGGGGGGACCCTACAATGAGCAGTTCTTC.